Each of the 8 T cell receptor beta chains below was sequenced from the same sample in a study of cytomegalovirus exposure and HLA in healthy donors. A multiplex PCR was run with 60 Vbeta primers and 13 Jbeta primers. The assay was immunoSEQ multiplex PCR, and TCRdb's table has in-frame clones only and misses some. Counted here are 150,000 to 200,000 clones, 70% to 80% occurring once; the ten biggest clones make up under 2%. The sample consisted of PBMCs. Receptor source: a man aged 40-49 years in good health and CMV-seronegative.

The V call is TRBV10-2, the J call TRBJ2-5; TRBD2 matches 12 bases. The germline V gene has CDR1 WSHSY and CDR2 SAAADI. CDR3 size: 14 residues. With 7 bases clipped from V and 11 bases from J, the junction kept 11 bases outside the gene matches. CDR3 sequence reads: CASTPTSGRSEQYF. CDR3 DNA: TGCGCCAGCACCCCGACTAGCGGGAGAAGTGAGCAGTACTTC.

This rearrangement joins TRBV28 to TRBJ1-1; weak D call: TRBD1 (5 bases). The CDR3 spans 14 residues. CDR1 is MDHEN and CDR2 is SYDVKM in the germline V gene. V shed 2 bases and J shed 4 bases, with 11 bases lying between them. The DNA for the CDR3 is TGTGCCAGCAGTTTAGGAAGGGGAAGCACTGAAGCTTTCTTT. This gives the protein CASSLGRGSTEAFF.

The chain joins TRBV29-1 to TRBJ2-1; D is unclear. From germline, CDR1 is SQVTM and CDR2 ANQGSEA. V was shortened by 3 bases and J by 7 bases, with 4 bases between the two germline ends. This CDR3 has 10 amino acids. CDR3 coding DNA: TGCAGCGTTGAGACAAATGAGCAGTTCTTC. Protein product: CSVETNEQFF.

The chain uses TRBV29-1 and TRBJ2-2; 8 bases fit TRBD1. The junction had 6 bases not matched to a gene; V was cut back by 4 bases and J by 5 bases. The CDR3 is made up of 14 amino acids. CDR1 and CDR2 from the germline V gene are SQVTM and ANQGSEA. CDR3 in amino acids: CSVGQGLMTGELFF. The CDR3 coding sequence is TGCAGCGTTGGACAGGGGCTAATGACCGGGGAGCTGTTTTTT.

This chain links TRBV7-9 with TRBJ1-4; possibly TRBD1 for D (5 bases). This CDR3 comprises 14 residues. Germline CDR1 SEHNR, CDR2 FQNEAQ (reference sequence). V was cut by 1 base and J by 5 bases, with 8 bases left in between. The CDR3: CASSLEGRNEKLFF. In DNA form, the CDR3 reads TGTGCCAGCAGCTTAGAGGGGAGGAATGAAAAACTGTTTTTT.

The chain couples TRBV4-2 to TRBJ1-5; D uncertain. The germline V gene has CDR1 LGHNA and CDR2 YNFKEQ. The length of the CDR3 is 15 residues. Trimming pared 0 bases from V and 7 bases from J, leaving 13 bases between. CDR3 sequence (DNA): TGTGCCAGCAGCCAAGAGGAGCTTCGAAGCCAGCCCCAGCATTTT. It yields the protein CASSQEELRSQPQHF.

The chain has TRBV28 and TRBJ1-2, with 8 bases identical to TRBD1. The CDR3 has 13 residues. J was trimmed by 7 bases and V by 6 bases; bases with no gene match: 7. Germline V gene sequence: CDR1 MDHEN, CDR2 SYDVKM. CDR3 coding DNA: TGTGCCAGCAGCTCAGGGGGCGCGGGTGGCTACACCTTC. It encodes CASSSGGAGGYTF.

Concerning this clone: At one of its ends the junction is not consistent with the germline gene, which may arise from a read error. This rearrangement joins TRBV7-8 to TRBJ2-1; the D gene is possibly TRBD1 (6 bases). In germline, CDR1 is SGHVS, CDR2 FQNEAQ. The CDR3 runs 12 residues. Here the CDR3 reads CASTQGYNGQFF. For the CDR3, the DNA is TGTGCCAGCACACAGGGTTACAATGGGCAGTTCTTC. The full variable domain, completed using reference TRBV7-8 and TRBJ2-1, is GAGVSQSPRYKVAKRGQDVALRCDPISGHVSLFWYQQALGQGPEFLTYFQNEAQLDKSGLPSDRFFAERPEGSVSTLKIQRTQQEDSAVYLCASTQGYNGQFFGPGTRLTVL.